Listed here are 3 T cell receptor beta chains from one sample, sequenced in a study of CD8 T cells in ankylosing spondylitis. TCRdb processed the 5' RACE reads anew with MiXCR; each CDR3 protein has one entry. The table has 250,000 to 350,000 distinct CDR3 sequences, roughly 20% seen once. Input material: blood, either unsorted or a sorted T cell fraction (not recorded which). These receptors were obtained from a female donor with ankylosing spondylitis or in good health (not recorded which).

This clonotype was detected only a few times. The chain has TRBV7-9 and TRBJ2-1, with TRBD2 matching 7 bases. The length of the CDR3 is 17 residues. Germline assignment: CDR1 SEHNR and CDR2 FQNEAQ (reference sequence). Trimming cost V 5 bases and J 0 bases; bases outside gene matches: 10. Here the CDR3 DNA reads TGTGCCAGCAGCCACTTGGGCGGGGGTAGCTCCTACAATGAGCAGTTCTTC. Protein sequence: CASSHLGGGSSYNEQFF.

V usage is TRBV5-1 and J usage is TRBJ2-6; 8 bases align to TRBD1. The junction had 8 bases not matched to a gene; V was cut back by 4 bases and J by 2 bases. Germline CDR1 SGHRS, CDR2 YFSETQ. The CDR3 covers 17 residues. The CDR3 loop is CASSPGTGTAGANVLTF. For the CDR3, the DNA is TGCGCCAGCAGCCCGGGGACAGGTACAGCTGGGGCCAACGTCCTGACTTTC.

The DNA for the CDR3 is TGTGCCAGCAGTCCCGGGGCCCGGGGGACAGATACGCAGTATTTT. Protein: CASSPGARGTDTQYF. This chain connects TRBV12-3 or TRBV12-4 to TRBJ2-3; tentative D call: TRBD2 (6 bases). The CDR3 totals 15 residues. Trimming stripped 5 bases from V and 3 bases from J, with 15 bases between.